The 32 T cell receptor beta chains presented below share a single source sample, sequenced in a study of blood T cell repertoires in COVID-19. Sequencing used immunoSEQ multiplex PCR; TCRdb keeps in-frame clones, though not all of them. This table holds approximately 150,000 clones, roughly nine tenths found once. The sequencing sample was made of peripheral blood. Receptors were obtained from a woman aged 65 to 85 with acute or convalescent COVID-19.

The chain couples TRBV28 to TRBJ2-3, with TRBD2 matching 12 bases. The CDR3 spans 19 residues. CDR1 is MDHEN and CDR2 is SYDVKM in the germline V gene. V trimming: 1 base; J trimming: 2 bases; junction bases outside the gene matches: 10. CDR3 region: CASSLSPYTSGRLTDTQYF. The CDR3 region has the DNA TGTGCCAGCAGTTTATCCCCGTATACTAGCGGGAGGCTCACAGATACGCAGTATTTT.

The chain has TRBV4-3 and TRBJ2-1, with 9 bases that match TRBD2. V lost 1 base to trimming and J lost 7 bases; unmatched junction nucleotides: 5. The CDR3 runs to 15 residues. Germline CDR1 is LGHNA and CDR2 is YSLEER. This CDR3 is CASSQVSGSRNEQFF. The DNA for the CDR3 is TGCGCCAGCAGCCAAGTTAGCGGGAGTAGGAATGAGCAGTTCTTC.

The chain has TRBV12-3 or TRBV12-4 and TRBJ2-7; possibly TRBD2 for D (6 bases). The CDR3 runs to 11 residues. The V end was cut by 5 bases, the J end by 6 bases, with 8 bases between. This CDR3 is CASSRGAEQYF. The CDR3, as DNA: TGTGCCAGCAGTCGCGGGGCCGAGCAGTACTTC.

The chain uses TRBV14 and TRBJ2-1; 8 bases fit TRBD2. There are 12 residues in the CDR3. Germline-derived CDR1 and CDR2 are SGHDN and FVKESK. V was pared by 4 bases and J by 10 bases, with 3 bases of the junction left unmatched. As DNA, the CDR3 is TGTGCCAGCAGCCCGGGACTAGTCGAGCAGTTCTTC. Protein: CASSPGLVEQFF.

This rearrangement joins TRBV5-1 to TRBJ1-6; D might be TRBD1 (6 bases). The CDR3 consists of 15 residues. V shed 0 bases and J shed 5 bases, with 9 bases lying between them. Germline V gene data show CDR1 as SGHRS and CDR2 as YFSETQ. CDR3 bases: TGCGCCAGCAGCTTGGAGGCAGGGGATAATTCACCCCTCCACTTT. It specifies CASSLEAGDNSPLHF. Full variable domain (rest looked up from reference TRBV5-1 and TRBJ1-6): KAGVTQTPRYLIKTRGQQVTLSCSPISGHRSVSWYQQTPGQGLQFLFEYFSETQRNKGNFPGRFSGRQFSNSRSEMNVSTLELGDSALYLCASSLEAGDNSPLHFGNGTRLTVT.

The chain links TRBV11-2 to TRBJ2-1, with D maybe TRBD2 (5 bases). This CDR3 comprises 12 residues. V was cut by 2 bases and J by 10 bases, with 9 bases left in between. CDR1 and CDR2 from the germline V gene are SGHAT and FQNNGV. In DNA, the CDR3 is TGTGCCAGCAGCTTAAGGACTCGCGAGCAGTTCTTC. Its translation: CASSLRTREQFF.

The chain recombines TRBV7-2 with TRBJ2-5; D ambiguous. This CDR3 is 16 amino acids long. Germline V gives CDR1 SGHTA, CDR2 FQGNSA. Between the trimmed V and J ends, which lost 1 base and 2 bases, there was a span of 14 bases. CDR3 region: CASSLVQYSRQETQYF. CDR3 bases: TGTGCCAGCAGCTTAGTACAGTACAGTAGGCAAGAGACCCAGTACTTC.

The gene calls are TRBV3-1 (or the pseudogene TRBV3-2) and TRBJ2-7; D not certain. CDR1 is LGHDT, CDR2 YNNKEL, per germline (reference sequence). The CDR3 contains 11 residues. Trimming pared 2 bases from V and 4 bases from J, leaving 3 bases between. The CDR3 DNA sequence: TGTGCCAGCAGCCAATCGTACGAGCAGTACTTC. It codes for CASSQSYEQYF.

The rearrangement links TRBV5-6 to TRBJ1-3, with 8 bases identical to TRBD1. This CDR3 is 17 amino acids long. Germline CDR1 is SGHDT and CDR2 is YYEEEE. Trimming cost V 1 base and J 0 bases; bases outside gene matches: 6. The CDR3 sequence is CASSLRGQGFSGNTIYF. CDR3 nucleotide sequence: TGTGCCAGCAGCTTGCGAGGACAGGGATTCTCTGGAAACACCATATATTTT.

DNA for the CDR3: TGTGCCAGCAGCGTGTACCCCTCCGGGACAGGGGGAAAGGAGCAGTTCTTC. Its translation: CASSVYPSGTGGKEQFF. The chain has TRBV9 and TRBJ2-1; 11 bases are shared with TRBD1. Germline CDR1 is SGDLS and CDR2 is YYNGEE. V was clipped by 2 bases and J by 10 bases; unmatched bases: 14. This CDR3 comprises 17 residues.

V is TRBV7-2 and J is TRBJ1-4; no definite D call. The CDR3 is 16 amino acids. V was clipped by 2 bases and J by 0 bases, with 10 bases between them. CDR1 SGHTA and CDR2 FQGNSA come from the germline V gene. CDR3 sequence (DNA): TGTGCCAGCAGCTTACGCGAAGTTGCAACTAATGAAAAACTGTTTTTT. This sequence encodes CASSLREVATNEKLFF.

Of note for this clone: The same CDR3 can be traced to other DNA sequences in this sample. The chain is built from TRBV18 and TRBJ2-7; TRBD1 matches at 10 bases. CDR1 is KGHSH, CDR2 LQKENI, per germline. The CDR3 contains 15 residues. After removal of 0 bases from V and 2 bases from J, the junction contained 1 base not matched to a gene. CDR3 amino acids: CASSPPGQGAYEQYF. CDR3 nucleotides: TGTGCCAGCTCACCACCTGGACAGGGGGCCTACGAGCAGTACTTC.

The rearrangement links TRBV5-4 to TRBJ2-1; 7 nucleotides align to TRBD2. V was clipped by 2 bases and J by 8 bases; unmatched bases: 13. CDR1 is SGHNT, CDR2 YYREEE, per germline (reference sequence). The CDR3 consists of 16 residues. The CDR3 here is CASSFGGGGPGYEQFF. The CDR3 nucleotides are TGTGCCAGCAGCTTTGGGGGGGGAGGGCCGGGCTATGAGCAGTTCTTC.

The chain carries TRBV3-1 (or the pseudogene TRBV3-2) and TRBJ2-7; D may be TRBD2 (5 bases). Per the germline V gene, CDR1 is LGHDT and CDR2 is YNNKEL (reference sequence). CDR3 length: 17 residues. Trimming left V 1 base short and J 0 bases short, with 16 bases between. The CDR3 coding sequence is TGTGCCAGCAGCCAAGGTTTCCGGGGAGCGCGCTCCTACGAGCAGTACTTC. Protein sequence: CASSQGFRGARSYEQYF.

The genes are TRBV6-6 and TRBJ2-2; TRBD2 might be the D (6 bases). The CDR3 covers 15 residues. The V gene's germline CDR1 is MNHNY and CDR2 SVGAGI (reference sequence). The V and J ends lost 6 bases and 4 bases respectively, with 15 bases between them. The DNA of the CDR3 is TGTGCCAGCAGACACTATTCCGGGGGCACCGGGGAGCTGTTTTTT. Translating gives CASRHYSGGTGELFF.

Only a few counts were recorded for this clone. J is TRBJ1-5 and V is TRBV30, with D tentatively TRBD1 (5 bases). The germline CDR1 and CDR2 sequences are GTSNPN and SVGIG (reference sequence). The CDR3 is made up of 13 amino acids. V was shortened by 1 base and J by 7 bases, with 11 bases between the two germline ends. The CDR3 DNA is TGTGCCTGGAGTGGGCAGGGTGGGCAGCCCCAGCATTTT. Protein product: CAWSGQGGQPQHF.

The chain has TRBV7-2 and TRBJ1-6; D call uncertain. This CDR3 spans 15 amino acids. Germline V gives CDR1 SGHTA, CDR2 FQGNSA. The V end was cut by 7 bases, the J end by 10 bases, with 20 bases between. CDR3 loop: CASTLAAVGASPLHF. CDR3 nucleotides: TGTGCCAGCACCCTAGCCGCGGTCGGCGCCTCACCCCTCCACTTT.

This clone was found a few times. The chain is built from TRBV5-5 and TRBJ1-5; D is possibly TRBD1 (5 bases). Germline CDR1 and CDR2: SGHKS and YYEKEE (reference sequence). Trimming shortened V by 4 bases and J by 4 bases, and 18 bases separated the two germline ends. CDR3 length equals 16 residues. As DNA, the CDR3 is TGTGCCAGCAGCCCCCGGGCAGGGATAGGTAATCAGCCCCAGCATTTT. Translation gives CASSPRAGIGNQPQHF.

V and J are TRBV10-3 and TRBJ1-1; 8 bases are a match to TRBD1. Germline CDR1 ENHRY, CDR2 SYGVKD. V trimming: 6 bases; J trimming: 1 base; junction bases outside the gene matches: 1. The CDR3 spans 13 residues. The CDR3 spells CAIRGQENTEAFF. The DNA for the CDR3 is TGTGCCATCAGGGGACAGGAGAACACTGAAGCTTTCTTT.

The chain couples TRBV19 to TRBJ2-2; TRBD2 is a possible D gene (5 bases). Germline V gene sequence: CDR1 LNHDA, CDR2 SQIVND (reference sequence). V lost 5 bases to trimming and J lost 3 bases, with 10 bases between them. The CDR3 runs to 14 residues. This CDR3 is CASSGRVYTGELFF. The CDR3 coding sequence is TGTGCCAGTAGTGGGCGGGTATACACCGGGGAGCTGTTTTTT.

CDR3 nucleotide sequence: TGTGCCACCTCGGACTTCGCCTACGAGCAGTACTTC. It encodes CATSDFAYEQYF. The V gene is TRBV10-3, the J gene TRBJ2-7, with D possibly matching TRBD2 (5 bases). CDR3 length equals 12 residues. The germline CDR1 and CDR2 sequences are ENHRY and SYGVKD. V lost 10 bases, J lost 2 bases, and 12 bases lay in between.

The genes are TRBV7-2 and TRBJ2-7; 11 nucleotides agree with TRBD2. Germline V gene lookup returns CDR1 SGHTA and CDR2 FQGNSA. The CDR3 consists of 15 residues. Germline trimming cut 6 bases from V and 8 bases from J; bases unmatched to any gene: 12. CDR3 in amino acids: CASRPELAGVYKQYF. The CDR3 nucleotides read TGTGCCAGCAGACCCGAACTAGCGGGAGTGTACAAGCAGTACTTC.

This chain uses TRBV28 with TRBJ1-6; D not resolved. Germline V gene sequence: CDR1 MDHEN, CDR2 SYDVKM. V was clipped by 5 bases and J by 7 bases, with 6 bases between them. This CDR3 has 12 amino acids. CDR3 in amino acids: CASSPRNSPLHF. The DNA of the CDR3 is TGTGCCAGCAGTCCCAGAAATTCACCCCTCCACTTT.

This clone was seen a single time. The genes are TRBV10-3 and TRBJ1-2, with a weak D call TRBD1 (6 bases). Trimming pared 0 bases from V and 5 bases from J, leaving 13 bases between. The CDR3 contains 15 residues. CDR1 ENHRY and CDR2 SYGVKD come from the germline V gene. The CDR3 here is CAISESTTGLYGYTF. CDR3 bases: TGTGCCATCAGTGAGTCGACAACAGGGTTATATGGCTACACCTTC.

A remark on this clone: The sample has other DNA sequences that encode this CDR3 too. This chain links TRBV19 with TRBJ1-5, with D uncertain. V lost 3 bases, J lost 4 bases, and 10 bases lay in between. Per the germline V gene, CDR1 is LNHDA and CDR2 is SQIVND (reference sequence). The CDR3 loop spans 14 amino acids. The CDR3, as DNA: TGTGCCAGTAGTATCGGCGGGCCTAATCAGCCCCAGCATTTT. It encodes CASSIGGPNQPQHF.

CDR3 nucleotides: TGTGCCAGCAGCTACGGGGACAGGGATTCTTTCTATGGCTACACCTTC. Translation gives CASSYGDRDSFYGYTF. The gene calls are TRBV7-2 and TRBJ1-2; 9 nucleotides agree with TRBD1. Trimming removed 4 bases from V and 4 bases from J; junction bases left unmatched: 10. The CDR3 is 16 amino acids. Germline CDR1 and CDR2: SGHTA and FQGNSA. Full variable domain (outside the CDR3, taken from reference TRBV7-2 and TRBJ1-2): GAGVSQSPSNKVTEKGKDVELRCDPISGHTALYWYRQSLGQGLEFLIYFQGNSAPDKSGLPSDRFSAERTGGSVSTLTIQRTQQEDSAVYLCASSYGDRDSFYGYTFGSGTRLTVV.

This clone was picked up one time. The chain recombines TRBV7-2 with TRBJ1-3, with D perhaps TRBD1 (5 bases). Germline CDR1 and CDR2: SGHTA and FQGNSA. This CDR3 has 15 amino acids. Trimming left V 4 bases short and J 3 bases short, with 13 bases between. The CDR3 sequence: CASSSSRTFGNTIYF. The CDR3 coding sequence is TGTGCCAGCAGCTCCTCTCGGACATTTGGAAACACCATATATTTT.

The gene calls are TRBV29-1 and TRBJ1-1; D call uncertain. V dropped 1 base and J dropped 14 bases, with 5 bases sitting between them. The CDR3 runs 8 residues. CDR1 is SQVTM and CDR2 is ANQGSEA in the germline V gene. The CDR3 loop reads CSVEGQFF. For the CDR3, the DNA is TGCAGCGTTGAAGGCCAGTTCTTT.

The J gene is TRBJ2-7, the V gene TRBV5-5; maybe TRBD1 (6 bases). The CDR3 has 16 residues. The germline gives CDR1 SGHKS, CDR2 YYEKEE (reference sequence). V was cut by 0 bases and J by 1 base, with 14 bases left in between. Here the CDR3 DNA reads TGTGCCAGCAGCTTGGCCGCGACAGGAACGTCCTACGAGCAGTACTTC. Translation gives CASSLAATGTSYEQYF.

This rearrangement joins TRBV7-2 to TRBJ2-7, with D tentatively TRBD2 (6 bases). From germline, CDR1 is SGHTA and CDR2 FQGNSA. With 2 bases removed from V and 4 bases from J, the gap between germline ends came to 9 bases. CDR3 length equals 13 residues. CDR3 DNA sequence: TGTGCCAGCAGCTTAACTAGCCGATACGAGCAGTACTTC. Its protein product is CASSLTSRYEQYF.

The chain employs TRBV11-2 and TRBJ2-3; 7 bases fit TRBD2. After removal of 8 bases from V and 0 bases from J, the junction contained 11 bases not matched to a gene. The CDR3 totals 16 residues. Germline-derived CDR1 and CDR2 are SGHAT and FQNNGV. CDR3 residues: CASLWGLAASTDTQYF. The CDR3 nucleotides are TGTGCCAGCCTATGGGGTCTAGCGGCTAGCACAGATACGCAGTATTTT.

In DNA form, the CDR3 reads TGTGCCAGCAGTCGCCGACTAGCGGGAGAGACCCAGTACTTC. Amino acid sequence: CASSRRLAGETQYF. The chain uses TRBV6-5 and TRBJ2-5; 10 bases align to TRBD2. The CDR3 sequence is 14 residues long. Losses at the gene ends were 5 bases for V and 4 bases for J; bases not matched to a gene: 4. Germline V gene lookup returns CDR1 MNHEY and CDR2 SVGAGI.